The source of this T cell receptor (beta chain) is a study of blood T cells in healthy people across ages (dated by TCRdb to the mid-2010s). At the level of the whole study: In model experiments, roughly one uniquely barcoded TCR beta cDNA molecule per two T cells was captured by template switching. Four age groups were formed from the donors: young (average approximately 15 years), middle-aged (just under 40), aged (62) and long-lived (roughly 81). The study measured age-related changes in TCR beta repertoire diversity using deep sequencing normalized with unique cDNA molecular identifiers. Two additional independent replicas of 1 million unique cDNA reads from the same blood draw were analyzed for two donors (one aged 18 to 30 and one aged 80 or older). To avoid experimental bias, donors of different ages were spread randomly across the sequencing lanes.

Receptors were amplified or captured by 5' RACE. TCRdb records Illumina HiSeq 2500 as the sequencer. A second PCR of about 6 to 11 cycles was performed with a sample-barcoded 5' primer and a J-beta primer mix. Each TCR beta cDNA molecule received a unique molecular identifier from a template-switch 5' adaptor carrying 12 random nucleotides. At least 2.5 million CDR3-containing paired-end reads were obtained from each sample. First-strand cDNA synthesis was performed from all RNA using the Mint cDNA synthesis kit, with priming by a TRBC-specific oligonucleotide. All cDNA was treated with uracil-DNA glycosylase and then went through a first 18-cycle PCR with the universal primers M1SS and BC2_uni_R. In the source study's methods: For normalization, 1 million high-quality reads were randomly selected from each sample, with every read carrying a distinct molecular identifier. Instead of being binned into consensus sequences, reads with shared molecular identifiers were discarded. MiTCR, set to a Q25 quality threshold and the strictest error-elimination algorithm, was used for CDR3 identification, clonotype clustering and error correction. A nonparametric unseen species model with Euler transformation was used to estimate lower-bound total TCR beta diversity. TCRdb reran the public reads through fastp at Q25 and MiXCR, keeping productive beta chains. Each entry merges the rows of one CDR3 protein and shows their most common DNA and genes. The authors' filters were not applied to this entry. The sample data list about 730,000 distinct CDR3 sequences, and roughly two fifths of these were observed just once. More than 20% of the sample is taken by the ten largest.

Systemically healthy Caucasian individuals from Russia, 35 to 50 in total and aged about 6 to 100 years, were included as donors. Each donor gave 8 to 10 milliliters of peripheral blood, drawn into EDTA-treated Vacutainer tubes. Ficoll-Paque density-gradient centrifugation was used to isolate PBMCs, with at least 6.5 million per sample. Total RNA, at least 5.5 micrograms per sample, was extracted from PBMCs with Trizol reagent. Naive CD45RAhigh/CD27high T cell percentages were measured by flow cytometry on a PBMC aliquot from every donor. To note about this clonotype: This clone's antigen is unknown. Base qualities are not at hand, and no much larger clone is one base apart.

What the study reported, not specific to this receptor: Estimates of total diversity from one million sequenced T cells were regarded as lower bounds and underestimates. Observed TCR beta diversity per million T cells fell roughly linearly with age, and a significant reduction was already apparent by age around 44. Because donor CMV infection status was unknown, age-related changes in expanded clonotypes were potentially confounded. Compared with the aged group, the long-lived group had more naive CD4+ T cells, fewer expanded clones and increased TCR diversity, suggesting age selection. Conclusive comparison of naive and antigen-experienced compartments was prevented by the profiling of bulk unsorted PBMCs. The percentage of naive T cells measured by flow cytometry correlated strongly with observed TCR beta diversity.

CDR1 and CDR2 are drawn from the germline V gene: SGHTA, FQGNSA. Measured from the cysteine to the phenylalanine, the CDR3 is 16 residues long. The CDR3 DNA has 48 bases and is translated from base 1. For this chain, trimming is 0 bases at the V end and 10 bases at the J end, and the number of junction bases without a gene match is 14. The sample comprised blood. Recombination connected TRBV7-2 to TRBJ1-1; TRBD1 lines up with 7 middle nucleotides. The sequence derives from a woman aged 60-75 years in good health. The DNA reads TGTGCCAGCAGCTTAGCACTCATGGGGCAGGGGGGAGGAGCTTTCTTT. Its translation is CASSLALMGQGGGAFF.